The rows below give T cell receptor beta chains drawn from one sample of a study of identical twins. One entry per CDR3 protein results from TCRdb running MiXCR on the 5' RACE reads. The data hold 650,000 to 750,000 distinct CDR3 sequences, with 21% observed a single time. In addition, the sample was reused for a study of T cells expressing NK-cell markers.

Sequencing was carried out using PBMCs. The source is a woman aged 18-35 years in good health. CDR3s include the opening cysteine and the closing phenylalanine or tryptophan. D genes are given only for firm matches. Size values are once, few and many counts, or a class for expanded clones, and some rows have none.

j_gene,abundance,v_gene,d_gene,CDR3aa,CDR3nt
TRBJ1-3,few,TRBV6-1,-,CASIGHSGNTIYF,TGTGCCAGCATCGGACACTCTGGAAACACCATATATTTT
TRBJ2-6,many,TRBV6-1,TRBD2,CASSTGRGLPSSGANVLTF,TGTGCCAGCAGTACCGGGAGGGGACTACCGAGCTCTGGGGCCAACGTCCTGACTTTC
TRBJ2-5,-,TRBV7-9,-,CASSLATELRETQYF,TGTGCCAGCAGCTTAGCGACGGAGCTACGCGAGACCCAGTACTTC
TRBJ2-1,few,TRBV14,-,CASSRFVLSYNEQFF,TGTGCCAGCAGCCGCTTTGTTCTCTCCTACAATGAGCAGTTCTTC
TRBJ2-1,-,TRBV7-9,-,CASSSPTSSGSYNEQFF,TGTGCCAGCAGCTCGCCTACTAGCTCCGGCTCCTACAATGAGCAGTTCTTC
TRBJ2-1,-,TRBV6-1,TRBD2,CASTRGGPYNEQFF,TGTGCCAGCACCCGGGGGGGCCCCTACAATGAGCAGTTCTTC
TRBJ2-1,-,TRBV12-3/TRBV12-4,-,CASSLGAHRSYNEQFF,TGTGCCAGCAGTTTAGGGGCCCACCGCTCCTACAATGAGCAGTTCTTC
TRBJ2-7,few,TRBV6-1,-,CASSERRAGEQYF,TGTGCCAGCAGTGAAAGGAGGGCCGGGGAGCAGTACTTC
TRBJ1-1,-,TRBV9,-,CASSVHGREEAFF,TGTGCCAGCAGCGTACACGGGAGAGAGGAAGCTTTCTTT
TRBJ2-5,-,TRBV9,-,CASSTRDIETQYF,TGTGCCAGCAGCACCCGGGACATTGAGACCCAGTACTTC
TRBJ2-5,few,TRBV15,-,CATNLAEIVLAGQETQYF,TGTGCCACCAACTTAGCAGAGATAGTCTTGGCAGGCCAAGAGACCCAGTACTTC
TRBJ2-2,many,TRBV6-2/TRBV6-3,TRBD2,CASRTSGRDTGELFF,TGTGCCAGCAGAACAAGCGGGAGGGACACCGGGGAGCTGTTTTTT